Shown below are 31 T cell receptor beta chains from a single sample sequenced in a study of shared clonotypes between healthy human individuals. Method: immunoSEQ multiplex PCR; TCRdb's copy keeps in-frame clones and lacks some. Of fewer than 1.8 million clones listed, approximately 98.5% were seen once; the top ten hold around 0.33%. Sequenced material: naive CD4+ T cells sorted from blood. Stated subset: CD45RA+ positively selected. These TCRs come from a man aged 30 to 39 in good health.

The chain joins TRBV15 to TRBJ2-5; tentative D call: TRBD1 (5 bases). The CDR3 totals 15 residues. The germline CDR1 and CDR2 sequences are LNHNV and YYDKDF (reference sequence). V lost 0 bases, J lost 5 bases, and 13 bases lay in between. CDR3 in amino acids: CATSRDGASKETQYF. The DNA of the CDR3 is TGTGCCACCAGCAGAGATGGGGCTTCGAAGGAGACCCAGTACTTC.

The gene calls are TRBV30 and TRBJ1-4, with D perhaps matching TRBD1 (5 bases). Germline lookup yields CDR1 GTSNPN and CDR2 SVGIG (reference sequence). V lost 2 bases to trimming and J lost 7 bases, with 20 bases between them. The CDR3 spans 16 residues. CDR3: CAWSITKGLTFEKLFF. CDR3 nucleotides: TGTGCCTGGAGTATTACAAAGGGGCTTACCTTTGAAAAACTGTTTTTT.

The V and J genes are TRBV25-1 and TRBJ2-1, with 13 nucleotides matching TRBD2. This CDR3 spans 18 amino acids. Germline lookup yields CDR1 MGHDK and CDR2 SYGVNS. V lost 4 bases, J lost 5 bases, and 11 bases stayed unmatched. CDR3 residues: CASSGGVGLAGVHNEQFF. The CDR3 bases are TGTGCCAGCAGTGGGGGGGTAGGACTAGCGGGAGTTCACAATGAGCAGTTCTTC.

The chain couples TRBV5-1 to TRBJ1-1; 7 bases agree with TRBD1. V trimming: 1 base; J trimming: 3 bases; junction bases outside the gene matches: 15. CDR1 is SGHRS, CDR2 YFSETQ, per germline. The CDR3 extends over 18 amino acids. CDR3 coding DNA: TGCGCCAGCAGCTTGCCATATAGGACAGGTGGAAAGGACACTGAAGCTTTCTTT. Protein sequence: CASSLPYRTGGKDTEAFF.

The chain recombines TRBV6-1 with TRBJ1-5; D is possibly TRBD1 (5 bases). Germline assignment: CDR1 MNHNS and CDR2 SASEGT. The CDR3 has 14 residues. Trimming removed 7 bases at V and 0 bases at J, with 10 bases between. The CDR3 coding sequence is TGTGCCAGCACCCCCCAGGGTAGCAATCAGCCCCAGCATTTT. The encoded protein is CASTPQGSNQPQHF.

The rearrangement links TRBV18 to TRBJ1-3; 8 nucleotides line up with TRBD1. The CDR3 has 16 amino acids. The ends lost 6 bases at V and 0 bases at J; junction bases unmatched: 7. The germline CDR1 and CDR2 sequences are KGHSH and LQKENI. The CDR3, as DNA: TGTGCCAGCTCCGGGACAGGCGGCTCCTCTGGAAACACCATATATTTT. The encoded protein is CASSGTGGSSGNTIYF.

V usage is TRBV28 and J usage is TRBJ1-2; 9 bases align to TRBD1. Germline-derived CDR1 and CDR2 are MDHEN and SYDVKM. The CDR3 loop spans 14 amino acids. V was clipped by 5 bases and J by 5 bases; unmatched bases: 6. CDR3 residues: CASSAGDRGYGYTF. In DNA form, the CDR3 reads TGTGCCAGCAGTGCCGGAGACAGGGGGTATGGCTACACCTTC.

V gene TRBV6-5 combines with J gene TRBJ2-7, with D tentatively TRBD2 (5 bases). Trimming removed 6 bases at V and 4 bases at J, with 19 bases between. Germline V gene lookup returns CDR1 MNHEY and CDR2 SVGAGI. The CDR3 totals 15 residues. The CDR3 region has the DNA TGTGCCAGCAGCCGCGGAGGTGGCCCAATATACGAGCAGTACTTC. Encoded protein: CASSRGGGPIYEQYF.

The V gene is TRBV7-9, the J gene TRBJ1-1; the D is unclear. In germline, CDR1 is SEHNR, CDR2 FQNEAQ (reference sequence). V lost 9 bases and J lost 7, with 12 bases in between. The length of the CDR3 is 11 residues. CDR3: CASRGFGEAFF. In nucleotides, the CDR3 is TGTGCCAGTAGAGGGTTTGGTGAAGCTTTCTTT.

V usage is TRBV5-1 and J usage is TRBJ1-5; unclear D gene. V lost 4 bases, J lost 0 bases, and 8 bases lay in between. The CDR3 sequence is 14 residues long. Germline CDR1 SGHRS, CDR2 YFSETQ. The DNA for the CDR3 is TGCGCCAGCAGCATCGGAGATAGCAATCAGCCCCAGCATTTT. It encodes CASSIGDSNQPQHF.

V and J are TRBV2 and TRBJ2-5, with TRBD2 matching over 14 bases. Per the germline V gene, CDR1 is SNHLY and CDR2 is FYNNEI. This CDR3 comprises 17 residues. The V segment lost 0 bases and the J segment 4 bases; nucleotides outside the gene matches: 4. The DNA for the CDR3 is TGTGCCAGCAGTGAAGCGGGACTAGCGGGAGTTTCAGAGACCCAGTACTTC. This gives the protein CASSEAGLAGVSETQYF.

The chain employs TRBV28 and TRBJ2-7; D perhaps matches TRBD2 (5 bases). CDR1 and CDR2 from the germline V gene are MDHEN and SYDVKM. Trimming took 8 bases from V and 2 from J, leaving 10 bases between them. The length of the CDR3 is 12 residues. The DNA of the CDR3 is TGTGCCAGCGAGGGCAGGCCCTACGAGCAGTACTTC. Amino acid sequence: CASEGRPYEQYF.

V is TRBV13 and J is TRBJ2-4, with TRBD1 matching over 7 bases. The germline gives CDR1 PRHDT, CDR2 FYEKMQ (reference sequence). With 1 base clipped from V and 0 bases from J, the junction kept 9 bases outside the gene matches. CDR3 length: 18 residues. CDR3 region: CASSLAPTGVRAKNIQYF. The CDR3 DNA sequence: TGTGCCAGCAGCTTAGCCCCTACAGGGGTCCGAGCCAAAAACATTCAGTACTTC.

V and J are TRBV28 and TRBJ1-1, with D possibly matching TRBD1 (6 bases). Trimming took 6 bases from V and 1 from J, leaving 12 bases between them. The germline CDR1 and CDR2 sequences are MDHEN and SYDVKM. This CDR3 is built from 14 residues. This chain's CDR3 is CASSRTVANTEAFF. CDR3 coding DNA: TGTGCCAGCAGCCGGACAGTAGCGAACACTGAAGCTTTCTTT.

This rearrangement joins TRBV11-2 to TRBJ1-4; possibly TRBD1 for D (5 bases). Germline V lookup: CDR1 SGHAT, CDR2 FQNNGV. The V and J ends lost 1 base and 8 bases respectively, with 17 bases between them. The CDR3 length is 16 residues. The CDR3 sequence: CASSLVLWTPGEKLFF. CDR3 DNA: TGTGCCAGCAGCTTAGTTTTGTGGACCCCAGGGGAAAAACTGTTTTTT.

The chain couples TRBV2 to TRBJ2-3, with 13 positions matching TRBD2. CDR3 length: 16 amino acids. V gave up 5 bases and J gave up 8 bases; unmatched junction bases: 10. Germline loops: CDR1 SNHLY, CDR2 FYNNEI. Written as DNA, the CDR3 is TGTGCCAGCAGTCCCGGGACTAGCGGGACCATCGGTACGCAGTATTTT. It specifies CASSPGTSGTIGTQYF. The full variable domain, rest sourced from reference TRBV2 and TRBJ2-3, is EPEVTQTPSHQVTQMGQEVILRCVPISNHLYFYWYRQILGQKVEFLVSFYNNEISEKSEIFDDQFSVERPDGSNFTLKIRSTKLEDSAMYFCASSPGTSGTIGTQYFGPGTRLTVL.

The CDR3 DNA is TGTGCCAGCAGCTTAGGGACAGGAAAACCTCTCGTGGGCTACACCTTC. It yields the protein CASSLGTGKPLVGYTF. The genes are TRBV7-2 and TRBJ1-2; TRBD1 matches at 7 bases. This CDR3 comprises 16 residues. V lost 1 base and J lost 8; bases outside the gene matches: 13. CDR1 is SGHTA and CDR2 is FQGNSA in the germline V gene.

The chain is built from TRBV10-2 and TRBJ2-1; D remains unclear. Germline-derived CDR1 and CDR2 are WSHSY and SAAADI. The CDR3 sequence is 20 residues long. Trimming stripped 0 bases from V and 0 bases from J, with 21 bases between. CDR3 protein: CASSESGLVRSRTSYNEQFF. CDR3 sequence (DNA): TGCGCCAGCAGTGAGTCTGGCCTCGTACGCAGTCGTACCTCCTACAATGAGCAGTTCTTC.

The genes are TRBV9 and TRBJ2-7; D unresolved. The CDR3 covers 19 residues. V dropped 0 bases and J dropped 5 bases, with 27 bases sitting between them. Per the germline V gene, CDR1 is SGDLS and CDR2 is YYNGEE. CDR3 region: CASSVGFGHANQLDHEQYF. The CDR3 DNA reads TGTGCCAGCAGCGTAGGATTCGGTCACGCCAACCAATTAGACCACGAGCAGTACTTC. Using reference TRBV9 and TRBJ2-7 for the parts outside the CDR3, the full variable domain is DSGVTQTPKHLITATGQRVTLRCSPRSGDLSVYWYQQSLDQGLQFLIQYYNGEERAKGNILERFSAQQFPDLHSELNLSSLELGDSALYFCASSVGFGHANQLDHEQYFGPGTRLTVT.

In DNA, the CDR3 is TGTGCCAGCAGCGTACAAGGGCACGATGAGCAGTTCTTC. As protein: CASSVQGHDEQFF. The V gene is TRBV9, the J gene TRBJ2-1; D remains unclear. This CDR3 has 13 residues. V lost 1 base and J lost 8, with 10 bases in between. Germline assignment: CDR1 SGDLS and CDR2 YYNGEE.

The chain carries TRBV7-2 and TRBJ1-4; TRBD1 is a possible D gene (6 bases). This CDR3 contains 15 residues. V lost 6 bases to trimming and J lost 5 bases, with 16 bases between them. The germline CDR1 and CDR2 sequences are SGHTA and FQGNSA. The DNA of the CDR3 is TGTGCCAGCAGGCAAAGGGGGAGAGTAAATGAAAAACTGTTTTTT. Its translation is CASRQRGRVNEKLFF.

V is TRBV6-6 and J is TRBJ2-5; no clear D gene. Matching the DNA end better, TRBJ2-7 makes the J call doubtful. The CDR3 covers 11 residues. Germline V lookup: CDR1 MNHNY, CDR2 SVGAGI (reference sequence). In DNA form, the CDR3 reads TGTGCCAGCAAATACTCTGGCGAGCAGTACTTC. It translates to CASKYSGEQYF.

The chain carries TRBV28 and TRBJ2-7; TRBD2 aligns across 8 bases. Unmatched junction bases numbered 6, after V lost 4 bases and J lost 10 bases. Germline V lookup: CDR1 MDHEN, CDR2 SYDVKM. This CDR3 contains 12 residues. CDR3 nucleotide sequence: TGTGCCAGCAGTTCGGGACTAGTCCCACAGTACTTC. It encodes CASSSGLVPQYF.

The rearrangement joins TRBV9 to TRBJ1-3; TRBD1 aligns across 7 bases. The CDR3 is 15 residues long. J lost 7 bases, V lost 3 bases, and 10 bases had no gene match. Germline assignment: CDR1 SGDLS and CDR2 YYNGEE. The CDR3 region has the DNA TGTGCCAGCAGCGCCAGCCCGACAGGGCCCAACACCATATATTTT. It translates to CASSASPTGPNTIYF.

This chain connects TRBV28 to TRBJ2-1; D not certain. Trimming left V 3 bases short and J 8 bases short, with 8 bases between. Germline CDR1 is MDHEN and CDR2 is SYDVKM. The CDR3 has 12 amino acids. The CDR3: CASSLSFYEQFF. In nucleotides, the CDR3 is TGTGCCAGCAGTTTGAGTTTTTATGAGCAGTTCTTC.

The chain recombines TRBV5-1 with TRBJ1-5, with a weak D call TRBD1 (5 bases). The germline V gene encodes CDR1 SGHRS and CDR2 YFSETQ. This CDR3 has 16 amino acids. Trimming removed 2 bases from V and 0 bases from J, with 12 bases in between. DNA for the CDR3: TGCGCCAGCAGCTTCCACAGGAACTATAGCAATCAGCCCCAGCATTTT. It specifies CASSFHRNYSNQPQHF.

This chain joins TRBV28 and TRBJ2-7; possible D gene TRBD1, 6 bases. The CDR3 consists of 17 residues. V gave up 4 bases and J gave up 4 bases, with 23 bases separating them. Germline V CDR1 and CDR2: MDHEN, SYDVKM. This CDR3 is CASSSPLGQSSGYEQYF. The CDR3 DNA is TGTGCCAGCAGTTCCCCCCTCGGACAGTCCTCAGGGTACGAGCAGTACTTC.

This rearrangement joins TRBV6-5 to TRBJ1-2, with D hard to call. The ends were cut back, 6 bases at V and 7 bases at J, with 15 bases in the middle. This CDR3 has 13 residues. The germline V gene has CDR1 MNHEY and CDR2 SVGAGI. For the CDR3, the DNA is TGTGCCAGCAGCCCAGTAGTGCTTGGTGGCTACACCTTC. Amino acids: CASSPVVLGGYTF.

The V gene is TRBV18, the J gene TRBJ2-5; TRBD1 aligns across 8 bases. The CDR3 is made up of 16 amino acids. V shed 3 bases, J shed 5 bases, and the junction held 11 bases outside the gene matches. Germline values: CDR1 KGHSH, CDR2 LQKENI. CDR3 amino acids: CASSPRQGLREETQYF. CDR3 sequence (DNA): TGTGCCAGCTCACCGCGACAGGGGTTAAGAGAGGAGACCCAGTACTTC. The full variable domain, completed using reference TRBV18 and TRBJ2-5, is NAGVMQNPRHLVRRRGQEARLRCSPMKGHSHVYWYRQLPEEGLKFMVYLQKENIIDESGMPKERFSAEFPKEGPSILRIQQVVRGDSAAYFCASSPRQGLREETQYFGPGTRLLVL.

J is TRBJ2-7 and V is TRBV5-6; 8 bases match TRBD1. Per germline, CDR1 SGHDT and CDR2 YYEEEE. This CDR3 has 15 residues. The J segment lost 0 bases and the V segment lost 4 bases, leaving 6 bases of the junction unmatched. The CDR3 DNA reads as TGTGCCAGCAGCGCCGCCGGGACAGGCTCCTACGAGCAGTACTTC. This gives the protein CASSAAGTGSYEQYF.

This clone has only one observation. The rearrangement uses TRBV7-2 and TRBJ2-7; 8 bases are a match to TRBD2. This CDR3 has 16 amino acids. J lost 0 bases, V lost 5 bases, and 9 bases had no gene match. Germline CDR1 and CDR2: SGHTA and FQGNSA. CDR3 residues: CASSHSGGGSSYEQYF. As DNA, the CDR3 is TGTGCCAGCAGCCATTCGGGAGGGGGGAGCTCCTACGAGCAGTACTTC.